This entry describes one T cell receptor beta chain. Antigen unknown. This entry belongs to a study of T cell repertoires in cytomegalovirus infection. Study-level background: The authors relied on CMV epitopes, both recently identified HLA-C-restricted and well-studied HLA-B-restricted. Public TCR beta signatures marked donors with CMV infection and the matching HLA.

TCRdb analysed the reads with MiXCR anew, one entry per CDR3 protein. Among roughly 920,000 distinct CDR3 sequences listed, around 31% were seen once. Study observations and caveats: It was HLA-C-restricted CMV-specific TCR beta clonotypes that dominated the response ex vivo. Identification of carriers of CMV plus the relevant HLA was performed using cumulative public TCR beta family frequency.

The CDR3 has 15 amino acids. V lost 8 bases and J 0 bases, leaving 16 bases between the germline ends. The germline V gene encodes CDR1 MGHDK and CDR2 SYGVNS. Sample: cultured CD8+ T cells from PBMCs, taken from culture after CMV antigen stimulation. This TCR was recovered from a human donor in good health (CMV status not recorded). Some clones in this sample may be carry-over from other donors' samples. This chain joins TRBV25-1 and TRBJ1-1; D is unresolved. Here the CDR3 DNA reads TGTGCCAGCTTTCGTGATAGACCTGTGAACACTGAAGCTTTCTTT. Translating gives CASFRDRPVNTEAFF.